Each of the 4 T cell receptor beta chains below was sequenced from the same sample in a study of cytomegalovirus exposure and HLA in healthy donors. PCR was performed using 60 Vbeta and 13 Jbeta primers. Produced via immunoSEQ multiplex PCR; TCRdb's table is partial and in-frame only. The sample lists roughly 100,000 clones, 65% to 90% occurring once. Material: PBMCs. Receptor source: a man between 25 and 39 years old in good health and CMV-seropositive.

The V call is TRBV28, the J call TRBJ2-7, with D maybe TRBD2 (6 bases). The CDR3 totals 14 residues. Trimming took 8 bases from V and 2 from J, leaving 16 bases between them. Germline V gene lookup returns CDR1 MDHEN and CDR2 SYDVKM. The chain's CDR3 is CASYGAGRAYEQYF. The CDR3 region has the DNA TGTGCCAGCTACGGGGCGGGACGAGCCTACGAGCAGTACTTC.

CDR3 sequence (DNA): TGCGCCAGCAGCTCCGGGGGGATGCCTAATGAAAAACTGTTTTTT. Its translation: CASSSGGMPNEKLFF. The V call is TRBV5-1, the J call TRBJ1-4, with a weak D call TRBD1 (5 bases). CDR1 is SGHRS, CDR2 YFSETQ, per germline. CDR3 length: 15 residues. Trimming shortened V by 3 bases and J by 3 bases, and 12 bases separated the two germline ends.

This clone has only a few counts. The V gene is TRBV28, the J gene TRBJ2-7; D possibly corresponds to TRBD1 (6 bases). Looked up from germline, CDR1 is MDHEN and CDR2 is SYDVKM. The CDR3 contains 18 residues. V was shortened by 6 bases and J by 0 bases, with 24 bases between the two germline ends. CDR3 DNA: TGTGCCAGCAGCAGTCCCCGGGACAAATCTAGTAACTCCTACGAGCAGTACTTC. This encodes CASSSPRDKSSNSYEQYF. Full variable domain (missing parts from reference TRBV28 and TRBJ2-7): DVKVTQSSRYLVKRTGEKVFLECVQDMDHENMFWYRQDPGLGLRLIYFSYDVKMKEKGDIPEGYSVSREKKERFSLILESASTNQTSMYLCASSSPRDKSSNSYEQYFGPGTRLTVT.

The J gene is TRBJ1-5, the V gene TRBV5-1, with 9 bases fitting TRBD1. CDR3 length equals 14 residues. The germline V gene encodes CDR1 SGHRS and CDR2 YFSETQ. V shed 4 bases and J 4 bases; nucleotides not matched to a gene: 3. CDR3 region: CASSLGTGNQPQHF. The CDR3 region has the DNA TGCGCCAGCAGCCTCGGGACAGGGAATCAGCCCCAGCATTTT.